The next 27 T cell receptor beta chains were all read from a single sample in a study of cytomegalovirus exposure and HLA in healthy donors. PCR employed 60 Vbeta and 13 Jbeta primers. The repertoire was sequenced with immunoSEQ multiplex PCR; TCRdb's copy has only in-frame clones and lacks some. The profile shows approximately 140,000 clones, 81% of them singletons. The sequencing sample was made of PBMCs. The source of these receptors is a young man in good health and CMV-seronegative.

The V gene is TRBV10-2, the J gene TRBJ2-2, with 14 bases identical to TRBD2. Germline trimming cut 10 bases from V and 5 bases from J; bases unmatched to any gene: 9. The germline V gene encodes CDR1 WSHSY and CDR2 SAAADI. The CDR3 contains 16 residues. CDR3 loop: CAIRTSGGSGTGELFF. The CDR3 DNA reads TGCGCCATACGGACTAGCGGGGGGTCTGGGACCGGGGAGCTGTTTTTT.

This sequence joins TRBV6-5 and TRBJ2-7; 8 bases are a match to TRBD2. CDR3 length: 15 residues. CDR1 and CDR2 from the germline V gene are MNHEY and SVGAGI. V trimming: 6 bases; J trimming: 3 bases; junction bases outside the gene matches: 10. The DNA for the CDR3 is TGTGCCAGCAGCCGCGGGGGGTTAGGGCACTACGAGCAGTACTTC. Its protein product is CASSRGGLGHYEQYF.

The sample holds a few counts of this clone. CDR3 sequence: CAITSGGNQPQHF. DNA of the CDR3: TGTGCCATCACTTCAGGCGGCAATCAGCCCCAGCATTTT. The chain employs TRBV10-3 and TRBJ1-5; the D is unclear. The germline CDR1 and CDR2 sequences are ENHRY and SYGVKD. This CDR3 contains 13 residues. V was pared by 7 bases and J by 2 bases, with 9 bases between.

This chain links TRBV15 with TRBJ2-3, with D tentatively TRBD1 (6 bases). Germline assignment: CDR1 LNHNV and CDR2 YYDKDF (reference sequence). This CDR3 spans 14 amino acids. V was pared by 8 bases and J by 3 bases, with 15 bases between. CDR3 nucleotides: TGTGCCACCCTGGCTCTGGGGGCGACAGATACGCAGTATTTT. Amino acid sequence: CATLALGATDTQYF.

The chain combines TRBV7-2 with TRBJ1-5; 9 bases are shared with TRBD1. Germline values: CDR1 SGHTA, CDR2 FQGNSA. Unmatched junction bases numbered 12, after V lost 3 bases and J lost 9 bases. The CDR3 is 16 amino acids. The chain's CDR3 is CASSFSGTGHPGPQHF. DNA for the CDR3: TGTGCCAGCAGCTTTTCCGGGACAGGGCATCCCGGGCCCCAGCATTTT.

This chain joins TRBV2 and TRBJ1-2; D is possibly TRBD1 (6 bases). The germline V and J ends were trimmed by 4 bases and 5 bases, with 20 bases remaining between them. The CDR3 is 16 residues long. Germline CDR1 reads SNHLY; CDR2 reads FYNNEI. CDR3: CASSAPGMDRPYGYTF. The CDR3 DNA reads TGTGCCAGCAGTGCCCCTGGGATGGACAGACCGTATGGCTACACCTTC.

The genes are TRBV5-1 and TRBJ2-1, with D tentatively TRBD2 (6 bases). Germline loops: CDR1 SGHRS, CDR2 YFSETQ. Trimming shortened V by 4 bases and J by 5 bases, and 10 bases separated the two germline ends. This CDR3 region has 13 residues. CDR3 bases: TGCGCCAGCAGCCCGGGAGTAGACAATGAGCAGTTCTTC. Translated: CASSPGVDNEQFF.

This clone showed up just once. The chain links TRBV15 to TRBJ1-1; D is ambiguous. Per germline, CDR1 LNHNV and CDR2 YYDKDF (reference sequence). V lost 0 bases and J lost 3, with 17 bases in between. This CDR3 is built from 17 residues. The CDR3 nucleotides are TGTGCCACCAGCAGAGAAGGACGGGGTAGGACGGACACTGAAGCTTTCTTT. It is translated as CATSREGRGRTDTEAFF.

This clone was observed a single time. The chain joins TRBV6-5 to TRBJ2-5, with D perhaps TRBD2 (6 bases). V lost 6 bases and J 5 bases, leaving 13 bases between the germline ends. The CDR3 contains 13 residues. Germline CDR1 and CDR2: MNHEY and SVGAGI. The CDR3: CASSLYRGETQYF. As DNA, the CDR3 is TGTGCCAGCAGCTTATACCGGGGGGAGACCCAGTACTTC.

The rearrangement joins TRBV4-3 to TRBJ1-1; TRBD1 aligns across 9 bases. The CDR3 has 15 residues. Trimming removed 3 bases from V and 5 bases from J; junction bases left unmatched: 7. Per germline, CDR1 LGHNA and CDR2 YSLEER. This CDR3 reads CASSHGGTGRTEAFF. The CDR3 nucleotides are TGCGCCAGCAGCCACGGGGGGACAGGGCGGACTGAAGCTTTCTTT.

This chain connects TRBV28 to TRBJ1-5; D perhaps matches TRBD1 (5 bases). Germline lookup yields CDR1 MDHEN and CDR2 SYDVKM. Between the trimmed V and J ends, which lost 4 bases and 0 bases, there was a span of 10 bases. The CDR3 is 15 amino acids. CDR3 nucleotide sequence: TGTGCCAGCAGTTCTCAGGGAAATAGCAATCAGCCCCAGCATTTT. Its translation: CASSSQGNSNQPQHF. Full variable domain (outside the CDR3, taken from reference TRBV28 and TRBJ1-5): DVKVTQSSRYLVKRTGEKVFLECVQDMDHENMFWYRQDPGLGLRLIYFSYDVKMKEKGDIPEGYSVSREKKERFSLILESASTNQTSMYLCASSSQGNSNQPQHFGDGTRLSIL.

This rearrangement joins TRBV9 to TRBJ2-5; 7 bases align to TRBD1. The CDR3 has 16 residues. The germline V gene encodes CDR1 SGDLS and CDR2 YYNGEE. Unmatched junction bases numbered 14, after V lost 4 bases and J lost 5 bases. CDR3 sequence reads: CASSPGKTGFGETQYF. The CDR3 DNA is TGTGCCAGCAGCCCCGGGAAGACAGGGTTTGGGGAGACCCAGTACTTC.

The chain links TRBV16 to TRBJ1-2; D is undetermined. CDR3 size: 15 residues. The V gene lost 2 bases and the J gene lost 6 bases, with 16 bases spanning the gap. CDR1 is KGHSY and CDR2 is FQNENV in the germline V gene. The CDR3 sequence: CASSQPDPPRDGYTF. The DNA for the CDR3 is TGTGCCAGCAGCCAACCGGACCCACCGAGGGATGGCTACACCTTC.

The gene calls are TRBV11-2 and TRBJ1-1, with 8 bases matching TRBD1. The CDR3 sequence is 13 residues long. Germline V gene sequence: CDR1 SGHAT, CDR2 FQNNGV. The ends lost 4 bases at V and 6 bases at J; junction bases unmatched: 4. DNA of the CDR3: TGTGCCAGCAGCTACCGACAGGGGCCTGAAGCTTTCTTT. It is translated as CASSYRQGPEAFF.

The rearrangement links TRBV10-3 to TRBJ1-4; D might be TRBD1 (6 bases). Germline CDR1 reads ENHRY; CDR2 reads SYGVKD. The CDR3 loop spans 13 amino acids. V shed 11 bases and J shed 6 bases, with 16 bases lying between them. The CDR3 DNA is TGTGCCGCTCGTAGGGGGGGCGATGAAAAACTGTTTTTT. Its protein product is CAARRGGDEKLFF.

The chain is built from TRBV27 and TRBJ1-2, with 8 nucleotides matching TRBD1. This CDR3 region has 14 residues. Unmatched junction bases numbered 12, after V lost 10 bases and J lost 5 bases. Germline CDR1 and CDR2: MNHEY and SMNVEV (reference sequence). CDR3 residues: CATRQDRAIYGYTF. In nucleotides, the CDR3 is TGTGCCACCCGCCAGGACAGGGCTATTTATGGCTACACCTTC.

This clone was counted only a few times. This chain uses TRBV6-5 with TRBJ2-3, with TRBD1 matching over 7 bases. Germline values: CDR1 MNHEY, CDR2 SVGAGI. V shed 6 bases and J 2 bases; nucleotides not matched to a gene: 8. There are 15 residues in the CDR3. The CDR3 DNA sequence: TGTGCCAGCAGCCCCGACAGGGTTTACACAGATACGCAGTATTTT. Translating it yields CASSPDRVYTDTQYF.

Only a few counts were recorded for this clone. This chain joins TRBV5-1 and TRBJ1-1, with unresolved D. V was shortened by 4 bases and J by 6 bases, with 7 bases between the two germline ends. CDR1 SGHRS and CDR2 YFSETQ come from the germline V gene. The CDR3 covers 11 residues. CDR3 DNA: TGCGCCAGCAGCCGCGGGGCTGAAGCTTTCTTT. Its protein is CASSRGAEAFF.

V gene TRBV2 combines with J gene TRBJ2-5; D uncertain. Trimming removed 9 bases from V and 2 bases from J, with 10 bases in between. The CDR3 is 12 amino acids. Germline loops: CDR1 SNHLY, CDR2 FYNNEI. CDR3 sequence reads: CASLTRQETQYF. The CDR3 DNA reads TGTGCCAGTCTAACCCGACAAGAGACCCAGTACTTC.

Here the CDR3 reads CASISGRTEAFF. CDR3 sequence (DNA): TGTGCCAGCATATCCGGGAGGACTGAAGCTTTCTTT. The V gene is TRBV27, the J gene TRBJ1-1; D is ambiguous. This CDR3 comprises 12 residues. Germline loops: CDR1 MNHEY, CDR2 SMNVEV (reference sequence). V lost 7 bases and J lost 5, with 11 bases in between.

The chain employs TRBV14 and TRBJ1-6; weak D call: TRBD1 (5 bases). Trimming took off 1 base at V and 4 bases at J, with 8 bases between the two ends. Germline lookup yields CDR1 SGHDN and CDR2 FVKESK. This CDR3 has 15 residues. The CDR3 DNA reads TGTGCCAGCAGCCAAGTCCAGGGATATAATTCACCCCTCCACTTT. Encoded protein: CASSQVQGYNSPLHF.

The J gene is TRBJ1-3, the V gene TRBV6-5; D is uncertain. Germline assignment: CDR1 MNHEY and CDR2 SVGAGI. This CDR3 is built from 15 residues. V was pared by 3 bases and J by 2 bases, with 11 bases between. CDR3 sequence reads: CASSYSDTPGNTIYF. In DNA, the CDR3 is TGTGCCAGCAGTTATAGCGACACCCCTGGAAACACCATATATTTT.

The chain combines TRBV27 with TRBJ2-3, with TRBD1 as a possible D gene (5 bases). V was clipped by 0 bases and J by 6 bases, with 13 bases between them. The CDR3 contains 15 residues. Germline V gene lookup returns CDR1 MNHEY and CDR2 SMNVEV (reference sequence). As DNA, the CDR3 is TGTGCCAGCAGTTTATCGGCAGGGTTTGGGGATACGCAGTATTTT. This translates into CASSLSAGFGDTQYF.

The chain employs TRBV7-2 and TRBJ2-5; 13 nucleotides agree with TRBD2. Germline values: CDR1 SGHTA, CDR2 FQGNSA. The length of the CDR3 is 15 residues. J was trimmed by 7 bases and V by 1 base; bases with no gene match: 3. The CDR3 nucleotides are TGTGCCAGCAGCTTAGAACTAGCGGGGGGGGTGACCCAGTACTTC. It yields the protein CASSLELAGGVTQYF.

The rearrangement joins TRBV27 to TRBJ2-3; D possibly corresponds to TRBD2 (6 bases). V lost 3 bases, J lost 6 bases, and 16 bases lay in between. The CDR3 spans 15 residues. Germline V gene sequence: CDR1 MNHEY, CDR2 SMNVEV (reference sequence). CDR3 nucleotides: TGTGCCAGCAGTTTCCCGGGGGATTCGTTGGATACGCAGTATTTT. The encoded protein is CASSFPGDSLDTQYF.

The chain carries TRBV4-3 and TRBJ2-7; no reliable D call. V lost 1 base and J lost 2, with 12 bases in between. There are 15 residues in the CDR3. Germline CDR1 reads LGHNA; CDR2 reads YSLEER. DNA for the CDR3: TGCGCCAGCAGCCAAGCAGGATCATCCACCTACGAGCAGTACTTC. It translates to CASSQAGSSTYEQYF.

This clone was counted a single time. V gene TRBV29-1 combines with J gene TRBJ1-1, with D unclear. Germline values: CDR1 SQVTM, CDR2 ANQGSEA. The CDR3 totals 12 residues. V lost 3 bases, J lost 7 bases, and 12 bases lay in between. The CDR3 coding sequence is TGCAGCGTTGAGGGCCGGCAAATTGAAGCTTTCTTT. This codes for CSVEGRQIEAFF.